Sequencing of this T cell receptor (beta chain) was carried out in a study of Graves' ophthalmopathy and Graves' hyperthyroidism. Overall study context: Peripheral blood collection took place at initial diagnosis, before any treatment. Points from the study as a whole: Blood also carried most expanded thyroid clonotypes exceeding 0.001 frequency. Built on 13 signatures, a model told ophthalmopathy apart from stable hyperthyroidism with about 88% sensitivity and approximately 80% specificity.

None of the included patients had other autoimmune diseases, uncontrolled infections, pregnancy or lactation, as these led to exclusion. Germline assignment: CDR1 MNHEY and CDR2 SVGAGI. The CDR3 covers 14 residues. Trimming cost V 0 bases and J 4 bases, with 7 bases left between them. For this clonotype: Antigen specificity is unknown.

The authors amplified TCR beta CDR3 regions from RNA transcripts. Amplification began with first-round RT-PCR using HTBI primers, then second-round multiplex PCR was performed. TCRdb ran MiXCR on the multiplex PCR reads and lists one entry per CDR3 protein. The table lists about 740,000 distinct CDR3 sequences, 40% of them singletons. Sequencing was performed on peripheral blood. The TCR was taken from an adult man with Graves' ophthalmopathy. The rearrangement uses TRBV6-5 and TRBJ1-3, with D maybe TRBD1 (6 bases). The CDR3 DNA reads TGTGCCAGCAGTTACTCAGGACAGGGAAACACCATATATTTT. Its translation: CASSYSGQGNTIYF.